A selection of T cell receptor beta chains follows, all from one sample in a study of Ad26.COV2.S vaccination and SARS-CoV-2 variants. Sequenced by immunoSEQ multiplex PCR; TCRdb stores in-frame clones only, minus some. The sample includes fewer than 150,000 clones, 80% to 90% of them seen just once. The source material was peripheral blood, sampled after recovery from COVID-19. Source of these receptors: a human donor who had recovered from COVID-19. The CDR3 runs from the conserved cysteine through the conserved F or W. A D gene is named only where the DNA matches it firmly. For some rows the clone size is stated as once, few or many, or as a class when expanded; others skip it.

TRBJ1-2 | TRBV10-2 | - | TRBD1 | TGCGCCAGCAGGTGGACAGGGGGCAACGGCTACACCTTC | CASRWTGGNGYTF
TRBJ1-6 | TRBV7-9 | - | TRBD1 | TGTGCCAGCAGCCCAGGGACAGGGTTTTCACCCCTCCACTTT | CASSPGTGFSPLHF
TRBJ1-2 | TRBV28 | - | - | TGTGCCAGCAGTTCTGGAGGGAGTCGAAACTATGGCTACACCTTC | CASSSGGSRNYGYTF
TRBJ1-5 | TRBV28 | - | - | TGTGCCATCCACGAGGGGGGGGCCTATCAGCCCCAGCATTTT | CAIHEGGAYQPQHF
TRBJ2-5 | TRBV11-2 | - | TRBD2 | TGTGCCAGCAGCTTGGGGCGGGGGGGTTCCTTAGAGACCCAGTACTTC | CASSLGRGGSLETQYF
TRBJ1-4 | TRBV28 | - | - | TGTGCCAGCAGTGAGCTGGGGTCTAATGAAAAACTGTTTTTT | CASSELGSNEKLFF
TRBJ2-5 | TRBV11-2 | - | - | TGTGCCAGCAGCTTACAAGGAGGGGGGAACCAAGAGACCCAGTACTTC | CASSLQGGGNQETQYF
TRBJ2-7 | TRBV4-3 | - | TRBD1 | TGCGCCAGCAGCCAAGGGGACAGCTCCCTATACGAGCAGTACTTC | CASSQGDSSLYEQYF
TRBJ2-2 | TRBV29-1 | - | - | TGCAGCTTCAGCGGGACACCAAACACCGGGGAGCTGTTTTTT | CSFSGTPNTGELFF
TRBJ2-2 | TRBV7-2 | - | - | TGTGCCAGCAGGTTGGGACGGATGGGGACCGGGGAGCTGTTTTTT | CASRLGRMGTGELFF
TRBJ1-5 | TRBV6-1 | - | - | TGTGCCAGCAGTGAAGTGGCCTTGAAGGTCATTCAGCCCCAGCATTTT | CASSEVALKVIQPQHF
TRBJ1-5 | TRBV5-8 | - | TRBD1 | TGTGCCAGCAGCAATCGGGACAGCCATAGCAATCAGCCCCAGCATTTT | CASSNRDSHSNQPQHF
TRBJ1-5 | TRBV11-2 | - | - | TGTGCCAGCAGCTTTGGGGGGAGCAATCAGCCCCAGCATTTT | CASSFGGSNQPQHF
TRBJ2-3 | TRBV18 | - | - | TGTGCCAGCTCACCTCGAAGGGACACAGATACGCAGTATTTT | CASSPRRDTDTQYF
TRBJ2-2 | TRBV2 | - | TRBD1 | TGTGCCAGGAGACAGGGGAAGCTCTCGGGGGAGCTGTTTTTT | CARRQGKLSGELFF
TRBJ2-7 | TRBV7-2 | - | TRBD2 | TGTGCCAGCAGCTTAATAGGCGGGGGGTCCTACGAGCAGTACTTC | CASSLIGGGSYEQYF
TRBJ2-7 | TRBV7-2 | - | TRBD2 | TGTGCCAGCAGCCCTGGGACTAGCGGGCCCTACGAGCAGTACTTC | CASSPGTSGPYEQYF
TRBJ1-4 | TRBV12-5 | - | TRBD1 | TGTGCTAGTGGTTACGGACAGGGGAAATATGAAAAACTGTTTTTT | CASGYGQGKYEKLFF
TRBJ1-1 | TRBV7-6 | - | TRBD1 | TGTGCCAGCAGCTCGACGACAGGGGGTATGAACACTGAAGCTTTCTTT | CASSSTTGGMNTEAFF
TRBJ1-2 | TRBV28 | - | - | TGTGCCAGCAGTCTACCGGACAGTAACTATGGCTACACCTTC | CASSLPDSNYGYTF
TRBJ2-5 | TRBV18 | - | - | TGTGCCAGCTCACCACGGGTCGGCAGTGAAGAGACCCAGTACTTC | CASSPRVGSEETQYF
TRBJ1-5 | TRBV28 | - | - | TGTGCCAGCAGTTCCTCGCCGGGACAAAGCAATCAGCCCCAGCATTTT | CASSSSPGQSNQPQHF
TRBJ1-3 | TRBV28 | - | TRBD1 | TGTGCCAGCAGTCCGGGACAGGCCGGAAACACCATATATTTT | CASSPGQAGNTIYF
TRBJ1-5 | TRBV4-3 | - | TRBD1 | TGCGCCAGCAGCCAAGATTTGACAGGGAGCAAGCCCCAGCATTTT | CASSQDLTGSKPQHF
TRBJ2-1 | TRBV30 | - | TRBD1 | TGTGCCGGAATTCTACAGGGGCCTAGGAAGTTCTTC | CAGILQGPRKFF
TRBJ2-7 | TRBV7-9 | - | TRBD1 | TGTGCCAGCAGCACGGGGACAGGGGGAGTCCTGGAGGAGCAGTACTTC | CASSTGTGGVLEEQYF
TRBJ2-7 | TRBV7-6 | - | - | TGTGCCAGCAGCTTAGAATTAGGGGGAGGCTACGAGCAGTACTTC | CASSLELGGGYEQYF
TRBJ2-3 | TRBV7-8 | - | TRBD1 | TGTGCCAGCAGCTCGCGAGCAGGGACAGGGTCATTGGATACGCAGTATTTT | CASSSRAGTGSLDTQYF
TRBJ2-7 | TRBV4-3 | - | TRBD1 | TGCGCCAGCAGCCCTAGGGCGACAGGGGGCTACGAGCAGTACTTC | CASSPRATGGYEQYF
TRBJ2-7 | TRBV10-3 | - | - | TGTGCCATCAGTGATAACAGGTTCTACGAGCAGTACTTC | CAISDNRFYEQYF
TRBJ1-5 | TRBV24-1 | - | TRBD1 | TGTGCCACCAGTGATAACAGGGGTGGTTTTCGGGGCAATCAGCCCCAGCATTTT | CATSDNRGGFRGNQPQHF
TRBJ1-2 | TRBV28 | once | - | TGTGCCAGCAGTCGTGGGGGGCGGGGCTATGGCTACACCTTC | CASSRGGRGYGYTF
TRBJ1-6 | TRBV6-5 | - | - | TGTGCCAGCAGGGCCCGGGGGCTACGGAATTCACCCCTCCACTTT | CASRARGLRNSPLHF
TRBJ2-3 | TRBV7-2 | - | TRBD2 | TGTGCCAGCAGCTTAGCGGGACTAGCGGGGGGGCGCGATACGCAGTATTTT | CASSLAGLAGGRDTQYF
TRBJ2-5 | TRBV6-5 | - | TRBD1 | TGTGCCAGCAGTTCATTCAAACGGACAGGGAAGGAGACCCAGTACTTC | CASSSFKRTGKETQYF
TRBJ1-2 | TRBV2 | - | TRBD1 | TGTGCCAGCAGTCGGCCCCAACAGGGGGCCAATCCGGACTATGGCTACACCTTC | CASSRPQQGANPDYGYTF
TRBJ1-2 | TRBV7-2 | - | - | TGTGCCAGCAGCCCGCAGTCCAACCAGGGCTATGGCTACACCTTC | CASSPQSNQGYGYTF
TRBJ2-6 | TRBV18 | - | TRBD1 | TGTGCCAGCTCACCCCAGACAGGGGAATATTATACTGGGGCCAACGTCCTGACTTTC | CASSPQTGEYYTGANVLTF
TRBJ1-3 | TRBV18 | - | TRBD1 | TGTGCCAGCTCACCGGGACAGAGCTCTGGAAACACCATATATTTT | CASSPGQSSGNTIYF
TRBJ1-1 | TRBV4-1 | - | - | TGCGCCAGCAGCCAAGGCTCCGGCTCGGCCACTGAAGCTTTCTTT | CASSQGSGSATEAFF
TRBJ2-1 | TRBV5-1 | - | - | TGCGCCAGCAGCTTGGTGGGTCTCAATGAGCAGTTCTTC | CASSLVGLNEQFF
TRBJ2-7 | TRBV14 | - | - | TGTGCCAGCAGCCAAGTGAACAGCTACGAGCAGTACTTC | CASSQVNSYEQYF
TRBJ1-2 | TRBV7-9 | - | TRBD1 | TGTGCCAGCAGCCAAGCCGGGACAGATGGCTACACCTTC | CASSQAGTDGYTF
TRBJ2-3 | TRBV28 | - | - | TGTGCCAGCAGAGAACGGCAGGGGCTAAGCACAGATACGCAGTATTTT | CASRERQGLSTDTQYF